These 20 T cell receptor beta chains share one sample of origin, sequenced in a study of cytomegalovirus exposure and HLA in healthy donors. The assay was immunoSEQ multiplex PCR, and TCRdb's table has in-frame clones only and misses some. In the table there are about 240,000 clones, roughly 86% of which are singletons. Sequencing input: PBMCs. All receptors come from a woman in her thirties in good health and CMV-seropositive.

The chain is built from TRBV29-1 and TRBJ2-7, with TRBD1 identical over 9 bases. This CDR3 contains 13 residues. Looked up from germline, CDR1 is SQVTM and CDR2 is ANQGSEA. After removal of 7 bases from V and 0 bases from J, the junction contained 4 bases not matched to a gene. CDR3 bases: TGCAGCGCTCGGACAGGGGACTCCTACGAGCAGTACTTC. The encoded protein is CSARTGDSYEQYF.

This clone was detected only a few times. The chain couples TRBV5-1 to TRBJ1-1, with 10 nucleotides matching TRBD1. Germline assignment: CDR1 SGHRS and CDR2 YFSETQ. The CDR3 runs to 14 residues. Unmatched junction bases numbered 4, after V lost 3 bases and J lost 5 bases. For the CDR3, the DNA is TGCGCCAGCAGCTGGGGGACAGGGGCAACTGAAGCTTTCTTT. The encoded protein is CASSWGTGATEAFF.

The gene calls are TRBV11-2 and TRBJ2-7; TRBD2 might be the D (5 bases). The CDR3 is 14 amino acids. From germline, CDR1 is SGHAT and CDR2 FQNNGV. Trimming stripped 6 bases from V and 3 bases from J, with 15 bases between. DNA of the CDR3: TGTGCCAGCAGGCTGGCCGGACTTTACTACGAGCAGTACTTC. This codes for CASRLAGLYYEQYF.

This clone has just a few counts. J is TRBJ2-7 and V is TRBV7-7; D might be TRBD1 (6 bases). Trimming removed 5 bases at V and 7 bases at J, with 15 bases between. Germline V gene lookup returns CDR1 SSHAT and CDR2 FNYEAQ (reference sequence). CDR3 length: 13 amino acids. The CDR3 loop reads CASSTSTGLEQYF. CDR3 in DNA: TGTGCCAGCAGCACCAGCACAGGGTTGGAGCAGTACTTC. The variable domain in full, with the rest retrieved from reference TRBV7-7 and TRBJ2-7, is GAGVSQSPRYKVTKRGQDVTLRCDPISSHATLYWYQQALGQGPEFLTYFNYEAQPDKSGLPSDRFSAERPEGSISTLTIQRTEQRDSAMYRCASSTSTGLEQYFGPGTRLTVT.

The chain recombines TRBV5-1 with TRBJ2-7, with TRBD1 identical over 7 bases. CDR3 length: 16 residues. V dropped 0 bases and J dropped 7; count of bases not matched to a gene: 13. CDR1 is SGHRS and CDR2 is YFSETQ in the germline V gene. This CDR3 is CASSLGFGDSSEEQYF. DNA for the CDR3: TGCGCCAGCAGCTTGGGATTCGGGGACAGTTCTGAAGAGCAGTACTTC.

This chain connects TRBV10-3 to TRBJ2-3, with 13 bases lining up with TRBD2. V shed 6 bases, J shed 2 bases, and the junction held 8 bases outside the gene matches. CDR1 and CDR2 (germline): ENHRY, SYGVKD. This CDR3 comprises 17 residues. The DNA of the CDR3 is TGTGCCATCAGGGTAGGGACTAGCGGGACCCTCACAGATACGCAGTATTTT. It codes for CAIRVGTSGTLTDTQYF.

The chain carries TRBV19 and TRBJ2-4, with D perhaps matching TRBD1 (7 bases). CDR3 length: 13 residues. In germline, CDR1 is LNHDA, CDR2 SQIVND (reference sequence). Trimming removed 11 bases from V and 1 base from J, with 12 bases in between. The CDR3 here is CAAAGGAKNIQYF. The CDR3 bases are TGTGCCGCCGCAGGGGGGGCCAAAAACATTCAGTACTTC.

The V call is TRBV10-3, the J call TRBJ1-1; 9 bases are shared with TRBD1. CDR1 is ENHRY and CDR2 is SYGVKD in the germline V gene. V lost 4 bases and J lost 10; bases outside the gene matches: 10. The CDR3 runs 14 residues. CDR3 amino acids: CAISVPGTGNGAFF. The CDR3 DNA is TGTGCCATCAGTGTTCCCGGGACAGGGAATGGAGCTTTCTTT.

In nucleotides, the CDR3 is TGTGCCAGCAGCTTCACTATTCAAGAGACCCAGTACTTC. Residues: CASSFTIQETQYF. This chain connects TRBV11-1 to TRBJ2-5; unclear D gene. Trimming stripped 3 bases from V and 2 bases from J, with 7 bases between. CDR3 length: 13 amino acids. Germline V gives CDR1 SGHAT, CDR2 FQDESV (reference sequence).

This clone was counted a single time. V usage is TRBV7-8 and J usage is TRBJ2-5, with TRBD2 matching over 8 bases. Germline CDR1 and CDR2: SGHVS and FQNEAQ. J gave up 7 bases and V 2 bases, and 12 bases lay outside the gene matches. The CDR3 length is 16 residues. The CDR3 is CASSLPWSGGSGTQYF. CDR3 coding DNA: TGTGCCAGCAGCTTACCTTGGTCGGGGGGGTCTGGGACCCAGTACTTC.

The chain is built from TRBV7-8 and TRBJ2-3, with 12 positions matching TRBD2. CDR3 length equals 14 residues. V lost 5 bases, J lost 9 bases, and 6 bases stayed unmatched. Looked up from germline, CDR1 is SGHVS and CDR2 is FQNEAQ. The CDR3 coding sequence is TGTGCCAGCAGCCCTCTAGCGGGAGGGGCCACGCAGTATTTT. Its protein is CASSPLAGGATQYF.

CDR3 sequence (DNA): TGTGCCAGCAGCCAAGGTTACGGGAGGGCGAGCGAGCAGTACTTC. It specifies CASSQGYGRASEQYF. The chain couples TRBV14 to TRBJ2-7; TRBD2 matches 8 bases. Trimming at V came to 1 base and at J to 6 bases, leaving 8 bases not matched to a gene. Germline CDR1 reads SGHDN; CDR2 reads FVKESK. The CDR3 is made up of 15 amino acids.

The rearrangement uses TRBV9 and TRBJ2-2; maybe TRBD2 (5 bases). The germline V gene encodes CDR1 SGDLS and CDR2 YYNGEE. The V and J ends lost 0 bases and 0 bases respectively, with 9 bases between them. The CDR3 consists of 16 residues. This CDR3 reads CASSVASGSNTGELFF. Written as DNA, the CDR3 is TGTGCCAGCAGCGTAGCGAGCGGATCGAACACCGGGGAGCTGTTTTTT.

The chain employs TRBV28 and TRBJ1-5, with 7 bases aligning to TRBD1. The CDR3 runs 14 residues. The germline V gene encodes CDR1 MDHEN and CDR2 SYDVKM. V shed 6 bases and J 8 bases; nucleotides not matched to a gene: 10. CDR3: CASRPGQYDKPQHF. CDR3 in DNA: TGTGCCAGCAGACCGGGACAGTACGATAAGCCCCAGCATTTT.

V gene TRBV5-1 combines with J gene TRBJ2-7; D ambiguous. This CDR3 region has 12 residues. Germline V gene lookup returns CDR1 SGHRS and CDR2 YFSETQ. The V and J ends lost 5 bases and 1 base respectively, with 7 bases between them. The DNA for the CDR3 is TGCGCCAGCAGACGCGAATCCTACGAGCAGTACTTC. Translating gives CASRRESYEQYF.

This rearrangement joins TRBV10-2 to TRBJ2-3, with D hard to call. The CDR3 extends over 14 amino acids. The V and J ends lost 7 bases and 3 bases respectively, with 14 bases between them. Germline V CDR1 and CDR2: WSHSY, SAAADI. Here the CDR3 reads CASTMRSLTDTQYF. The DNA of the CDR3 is TGCGCCAGCACTATGAGGTCCTTGACAGATACGCAGTATTTT.

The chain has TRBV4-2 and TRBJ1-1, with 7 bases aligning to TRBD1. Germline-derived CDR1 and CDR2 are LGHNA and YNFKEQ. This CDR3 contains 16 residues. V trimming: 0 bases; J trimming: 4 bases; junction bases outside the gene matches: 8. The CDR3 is CASSQDLRGPSTEAFF. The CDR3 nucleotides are TGTGCCAGCAGCCAAGATCTAAGGGGGCCAAGCACTGAAGCTTTCTTT.

CDR3 bases: TGTGCCATCAAGCCCACTAGAGCGGCTGACTACAATGAGCAGTTCTTC. Encoded protein: CAIKPTRAADYNEQFF. This chain uses TRBV10-3 with TRBJ2-1; TRBD2 is a possible D gene (5 bases). The germline V gene has CDR1 ENHRY and CDR2 SYGVKD. V was cut by 7 bases and J by 3 bases, with 19 bases left in between. The CDR3 has 16 residues.

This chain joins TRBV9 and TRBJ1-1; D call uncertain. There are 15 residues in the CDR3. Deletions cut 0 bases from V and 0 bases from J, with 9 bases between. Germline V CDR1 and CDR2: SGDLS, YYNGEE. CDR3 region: CASSVAPGLNTEAFF. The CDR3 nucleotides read TGTGCCAGCAGCGTAGCTCCAGGATTGAACACTGAAGCTTTCTTT. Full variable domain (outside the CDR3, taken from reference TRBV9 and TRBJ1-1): DSGVTQTPKHLITATGQRVTLRCSPRSGDLSVYWYQQSLDQGLQFLIQYYNGEERAKGNILERFSAQQFPDLHSELNLSSLELGDSALYFCASSVAPGLNTEAFFGQGTRLTVV.

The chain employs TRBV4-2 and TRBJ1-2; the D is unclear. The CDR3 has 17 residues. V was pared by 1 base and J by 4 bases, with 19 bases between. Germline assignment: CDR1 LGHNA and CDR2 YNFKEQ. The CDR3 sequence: CASSQGPTARTAYGYTF. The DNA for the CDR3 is TGTGCCAGCAGCCAAGGCCCGACCGCCAGGACTGCCTATGGCTACACCTTC.